This TCR beta chain was identified in a study of low-dose radiotherapy and immunotherapy resistance in tumors. In the study overall: It was 1 Gy per fraction every two weeks that Cohort 2 received, adding up to 13 Gy over 26 weeks. Intravenous administration to patients comprised nivolumab at 240 mg every two weeks and ipilimumab at 1 mg/kg every six weeks.

Time point specified: before trial treatment. Donors were administered nivolumab, ipilimumab, aspirin and low-dose cyclophosphamide, together with low-dose radiotherapy. First-strand cDNA used TRAV- and TRBV-specific primers, covering alpha and beta chains. Using a constant-region primer together with a V-primer adapter, TCRs were subjected to 20 PCR cycles of amplification. One entry per CDR3 protein, called by TCRdb with MiXCR from the reads. This table has around 64,000 distinct CDR3 sequences, approximately 26% appearing once. The germline V gene has CDR1 MDHEN and CDR2 SYDVKM. The length of the CDR3 is 14 residues. Trimming shortened V by 1 base and J by 6 bases, and 10 bases separated the two germline ends.

This chain connects TRBV28 to TRBJ1-5, with no clear D. Sequences were derived from PBMCs, sampled before treatment. The TCR sequence derives from a male donor with rectosigmoid adenocarcinoma. The CDR3 sequence is CASSLSEELQPQHF. The CDR3 bases are TGTGCCAGCAGTTTATCCGAAGAGCTTCAGCCCCAGCATTTT.